Listed below are T cell receptor beta chains from one sample, sequenced in a study of radiotherapy plus CTLA-4 blockade in lung cancer. Clones were read by immunoSEQ multiplex PCR, and TCRdb kept only the in-frame ones, dropping some. The sample includes about 98,000 clones, around four fifths of them seen just once. Source: peripheral blood, taken from a patient treated with radiotherapy plus ipilimumab. The receptors were sampled from a human donor with non-small cell lung cancer who had a partial response to radiotherapy plus ipilimumab. Each CDR3 is given with its conserved first and last residue. Each record gives: V gene, J gene, clone size, D gene, CDR3 length, CDR3 DNA, CDR3 protein. The D gene is left open where the match is weak. Size tells how often a clone was seen (once, few, many) or the class of an expanded clone, and some rows leave it out.

V: TRBV18
J: TRBJ1-3
size: -
D: -
length: 13
DNA: TGTGCCAGCTCAGAACAGCAGGGCAACACCATATATTTT
CDR3: CASSEQQGNTIYF

V: TRBV2
J: TRBJ2-7
size: few
D: TRBD1
length: 17
DNA: TGTGCCAGCAGTGCTGACAGGGGGGGACTCGTGTGGTACGAGCAGTACTTC
CDR3: CASSADRGGLVWYEQYF

V: TRBV2
J: TRBJ1-6
size: -
D: TRBD1
length: 14
DNA: TGTGCCAGCCAAACCGGGACAGGGGAGTCACCCCTCCACTTT
CDR3: CASQTGTGESPLHF

V: TRBV5-4
J: TRBJ1-1
size: -
D: -
length: 14
DNA: TGTGCCAGCAGCTTGGGAGGGGGAAACACTGAAGCTTTCTTT
CDR3: CASSLGGGNTEAFF

V: TRBV23-1
J: TRBJ2-3
size: -
D: -
length: 17
DNA: TGCGCCAGCAGTAAGTCGACAGAGGGGACTAGCACAGATACGCAGTATTTT
CDR3: CASSKSTEGTSTDTQYF

V: TRBV28
J: TRBJ2-3
size: once
D: -
length: 15
DNA: TGTGCCAGCAGTGTCAGGGAGGCTGATGCAGATACGCAGTATTTT
CDR3: CASSVREADADTQYF

V: TRBV21-1
J: TRBJ2-7
size: -
D: -
length: 16
DNA: TGTGCCAGCAGCAGCGAGGGCAAGGTCATCCACTACGAGCAGTACTTC
CDR3: CASSSEGKVIHYEQYF

V: TRBV9
J: TRBJ1-3
size: -
D: -
length: 15
DNA: TGTGCCAGCAGCGTAGAGGCTAGCTCTGGAAACACCATATATTTT
CDR3: CASSVEASSGNTIYF

V: TRBV6-1
J: TRBJ1-4
size: few
D: TRBD1
length: 17
DNA: TGTGCCAGCAGTGGCCGGGACAGGGGCTTTTTTAATGAAAAACTGTTTTTT
CDR3: CASSGRDRGFFNEKLFF

V: TRBV5-1
J: TRBJ2-5
size: -
D: TRBD1
length: 14
DNA: TGCGCCAGCAGCTACTCCGGACAGGAAGAGACCCAGTACTTC
CDR3: CASSYSGQEETQYF

V: TRBV4-1
J: TRBJ2-1
size: -
D: -
length: 18
DNA: TGCGCCAGCAGCCAAGATCCCCCGGAGGGCCCGGGGGTGAATGAGCAGTTCTTC
CDR3: CASSQDPPEGPGVNEQFF

V: TRBV6-5
J: TRBJ2-2
size: -
D: -
length: 12
DNA: TGTGCCAGCAGAAGAGGCACCGGGGAGCTGTTTTTT
CDR3: CASRRGTGELFF

V: TRBV9
J: TRBJ2-7
size: -
D: -
length: 17
DNA: TGTGCCAGCAGCCTAACCGGCGCTAGCAATTCCCCCTACGAGCAGTACTTC
CDR3: CASSLTGASNSPYEQYF

V: TRBV7-7
J: TRBJ2-7
size: -
D: TRBD2
length: 16
DNA: TGTGCCAGCAGCTTAGAGACTAGCGGGTGCTCCTACGAGCAGTACTTC
CDR3: CASSLETSGCSYEQYF

V: TRBV28
J: TRBJ2-7
size: -
D: TRBD1
length: 12
DNA: TGTGCCAGCAGCTTAGGACAGGGTAAGCAGTACTTC
CDR3: CASSLGQGKQYF

V: TRBV6-5
J: TRBJ1-2
size: -
D: -
length: 13
DNA: TGTGCCAGCAGTCAAGGGACCGGGGGTGGCTACACCTTC
CDR3: CASSQGTGGGYTF

V: TRBV7-2
J: TRBJ1-5
size: -
D: -
length: 14
DNA: TGTGCCAGCAGCGTGGAGGGGCGCGGTCAGCCCCAGCATTTT
CDR3: CASSVEGRGQPQHF

V: TRBV28
J: TRBJ2-7
size: -
D: -
length: 20
DNA: TGTGCCAGCAGTTCTGTCCCCGGGACAGGGGCGGGGGGGAGCTCCTACGAGCAGTACTTC
CDR3: CASSSVPGTGAGGSSYEQYF

V: TRBV18
J: TRBJ2-7
size: few
D: -
length: 16
DNA: TGTGCCAGCTCACCACTCTTGGGGAGTAGCTCCTACGAGCAGTACTTC
CDR3: CASSPLLGSSSYEQYF

V: TRBV19
J: TRBJ1-1
size: -
D: -
length: 13
DNA: TGTGCCAGTAGTATCCAACAGGGTGGTGGGGCTTTCTTT
CDR3: CASSIQQGGGAFF

V: TRBV28
J: TRBJ2-1
size: -
D: -
length: 14
DNA: TGTGCCACCGGTGGTATCGGCTCCTACAATGAGCAGTTCTTC
CDR3: CATGGIGSYNEQFF

V: TRBV19
J: TRBJ2-3
size: few
D: TRBD1
length: 14
DNA: TGTGCCAGTAGTACCGGGACAGTCACAGATACGCAGTATTTT
CDR3: CASSTGTVTDTQYF

V: TRBV7-9
J: TRBJ2-5
size: -
D: TRBD2
length: 14
DNA: TGTGCCAGCAGCCCGACCCTAGTGCGGGGGAAGCAGTACTTC
CDR3: CASSPTLVRGKQYF

V: TRBV5-1
J: TRBJ2-5
size: -
D: -
length: 14
DNA: TGCGCCAGCAGCTTGGGACTAGTCGGAGAGACCCAGTACTTC
CDR3: CASSLGLVGETQYF

V: TRBV29-1
J: TRBJ1-2
size: -
D: -
length: 12
DNA: TGCAGCGTCTTACAGGTGAACTATGGCTACACCTTC
CDR3: CSVLQVNYGYTF

V: TRBV19
J: TRBJ1-1
size: -
D: TRBD1
length: 15
DNA: TGTGCCAGTAGTAGTGGGACAGGGGGCTTCACTGAAGCTTTCTTT
CDR3: CASSSGTGGFTEAFF